One TCR beta chain is described in this entry. The sample is drawn from a study of cytomegalovirus exposure and HLA in healthy donors. The data were produced by immunoSEQ multiplex PCR, yet TCRdb's version contains in-frame clones alone and is incomplete. The sample has fewer than 70,000 clones, around 96% seen once. Per germline, CDR1 GTSNPN and CDR2 SVGIG (reference sequence). The CDR3 runs to 13 residues. Trimming at V came to 5 bases and at J to 2 bases, leaving 5 bases not matched to a gene. Source material: PBMCs. The receptor was derived from a man between 18 and 29 years old in good health and CMV-seronegative. The chain is built from TRBV30 and TRBJ2-7; 8 nucleotides match TRBD1. CDR3 in DNA: TGTGCCTGGTCCCGGGACAGGCCCTACGAGCAGTACTTC. Protein sequence: CAWSRDRPYEQYF.